This T cell receptor (beta chain) came from a study of T cells in women clearing cervical HPV infection. Notes on the study in general: CIN3+ cases had significantly higher TCR richness than controls; evenness did not differ.

Comment on this clone: Antigen: not known. The read finishes 3 residues shy of the CDR3 end, and the germline J gene is used to complete it.

Germline CDR1 reads LNHDA; CDR2 reads SQIVND (reference sequence). The length of the CDR3 is 13 residues. Trimming left V 5 bases short and J 4 bases short, with 11 bases between. Measured with immunoSEQ multiplex PCR; TCRdb has only the in-frame clones, and not every one. This sample's table reports around 39,000 clones. The sample comprised blood buffy coat. The clonotype originates from a woman between 18 and 69 years old with a cervical HPV16 infection that either progressed to CIN3+ or cleared (not recorded which). This chain uses TRBV19 with TRBJ2-5; D is possibly TRBD2 (6 bases). The part of the CDR3 DNA that was read is TGTGCCAGTAGTCCGAGGAGGGGAGAGACC. Its protein product is CASSPRRGET. The entire CDR3 protein is CASSPRRGETQYF.